The entry that follows covers one T cell receptor beta chain sequence. Its antigen is unknown. The sample originates from a study of cytomegalovirus exposure and HLA in healthy donors. About the research overall: Around 180 million T cells yielded 117 million unique TCR beta sequences in earlier analysis. Study results and limitations: In a later analysis, several top co-occurrence clusters appeared linked to parvovirus B19, influenza, CMV and Epstein-Barr virus. Later analysis found that TCR beta chains associated with HLA were more clonally expanded than other, equally common chains.

The study ran its PCR with 60 Vbeta and 13 Jbeta primers. The method was immunoSEQ multiplex PCR; TCRdb's version includes in-frame clones alone and lacks a portion of them. Of around 40,000 clones in the sample, 87% were seen once. This CDR3 has 12 amino acids. V gave up 2 bases and J gave up 9 bases, with 10 bases separating them. CDR1 and CDR2 from the germline V gene are MNHEY and SVGAGI. The receptor's source is a woman in her forties in good health and CMV-seropositive. The sample taken for sequencing was PBMCs. The chain recombines TRBV6-5 with TRBJ1-2; no reliable D call. The CDR3 DNA is TGTGCCAGCAGTTACGAAGGGAGGAGCTACACCTTC. It translates to CASSYEGRSYTF.